The source of this T cell receptor beta chain is a study of T-cell memory formation after mild COVID-19. Overall study findings and caveats: Clones which contracted sat mainly in CM and EM if CD4+, and in EMRA if CD8+. Clones contracting across day 15 to 85 had a balanced CD4/CD8 profile; later expanding clones leaned CD4+.

The CDR3 is 15 amino acids. The germline V gene encodes CDR1 MNHEY and CDR2 SVGEGT. The germline V and J ends were trimmed by 6 bases and 2 bases, with 16 bases remaining between them. Comment on this clonotype: Its antigen is unidentified.

TCRdb re-analysed the 5' RACE reads in MiXCR, keeping a single row per CDR3 protein. The table includes approximately 48,000 distinct CDR3 sequences, over 6.5% detected once. The material sequenced was PBMCs or a T cell subset sorted from them (not recorded which). The TCR was taken from a man between 18 and 29 years old who had mild COVID-19 (a few samples of this study predate the infection). Cell type and time point are not known. The chain links TRBV6-2 or TRBV6-3 to TRBJ2-5; the D gene is possibly TRBD2 (6 bases). DNA of the CDR3: TGTGCCAGCAGAAGATTCGCGGGGAATCAAGAGACCCAGTACTTC. Protein: CASRRFAGNQETQYF.